This passage covers 23 T cell receptor beta chains from one sample sequenced in a study of cytomegalovirus exposure and HLA in healthy donors. PCR amplification relied on 60 Vbeta primers (plus 13 Jbeta primers). Data came from immunoSEQ multiplex PCR; TCRdb stores just in-frame clones and leaves some out. The listing contains some 130,000 clones. What was sequenced was PBMCs. The receptor set was obtained from a man aged 18 to 35 in good health and CMV-seronegative.

The J gene is TRBJ1-6, the V gene TRBV6-1; a possible D gene is TRBD1 (5 bases). V was shortened by 4 bases and J by 0 bases, with 16 bases between the two germline ends. Germline assignment: CDR1 MNHNS and CDR2 SASEGT. The CDR3 spans 18 residues. CDR3 amino acids: CASSVRTSRRSYNSPLHF. CDR3 in DNA: TGTGCCAGCAGTGTTAGGACAAGTCGTCGCTCCTATAATTCACCCCTCCACTTT.

CDR3 region: CASSPTGQGFEQYF. The CDR3 region has the DNA TGTGCCAGCTCACCAACGGGACAGGGGTTCGAGCAGTACTTC. The chain combines TRBV18 with TRBJ2-7; TRBD1 agrees at 10 bases. The CDR3 loop spans 14 amino acids. Germline CDR1 reads KGHSH; CDR2 reads LQKENI. The V gene end was trimmed by 2 bases and the J gene end by 6 bases; junction bases not matched to a gene: 4.

This rearrangement joins TRBV30 to TRBJ1-2; D remains unclear. With 2 bases removed from V and 9 bases from J, the gap between germline ends came to 16 bases. CDR3 length: 13 amino acids. Looked up from germline, CDR1 is GTSNPN and CDR2 is SVGIG (reference sequence). CDR3 nucleotides: TGTGCCTGGAGTACCAGAGCCCGGGTGAGCTACACCTTC. This encodes CAWSTRARVSYTF. The complete variable domain, with remaining parts taken from reference TRBV30 and TRBJ1-2, reads SQTIHQWPATLVQPVGSPLSLECTVEGTSNPNLYWYRQAAGRGLQLLFYSVGIGQISSEVPQNLSASRPQDRQFILSSKKLLLSDSGFYLCAWSTRARVSYTFGSGTRLTVV.

This chain connects TRBV7-2 to TRBJ1-5; D unclear. From germline, CDR1 is SGHTA and CDR2 FQGNSA. The length of the CDR3 is 17 residues. The V gene lost 2 bases and the J gene lost 1 base, with 15 bases spanning the gap. The CDR3 loop is CASSLSADSPSNQPQHF. As DNA, the CDR3 is TGTGCCAGCAGCTTATCTGCAGACTCCCCCAGCAATCAGCCCCAGCATTTT. The full variable domain, in which reference TRBV7-2 and TRBJ1-5 provide the parts outside the CDR3, is GAGVSQSPSNKVTEKGKDVELRCDPISGHTALYWYRQSLGQGLEFLIYFQGNSAPDKSGLPSDRFSAERTGGSVSTLTIQRTQQEDSAVYLCASSLSADSPSNQPQHFGDGTRLSIL.

The V and J genes are TRBV9 and TRBJ2-6, with TRBD1 matching 7 bases. V dropped 3 bases and J dropped 0; count of bases not matched to a gene: 9. CDR1 and CDR2 from the germline V gene are SGDLS and YYNGEE. The CDR3 runs 18 residues. This CDR3 is CASSAKTGLLSGANVLTF. The CDR3 coding sequence is TGTGCCAGCAGCGCCAAGACAGGGTTACTCTCTGGGGCCAACGTCCTGACTTTC.

The rearrangement links TRBV5-1 to TRBJ2-5; 7 positions agree with TRBD1. Germline V gene data show CDR1 as SGHRS and CDR2 as YFSETQ. The junction had 8 bases not matched to a gene; V was cut back by 2 bases and J by 1 base. The CDR3 is made up of 16 amino acids. CDR3 DNA: TGCGCCAGCAGCTTTGACAGGGCCAGAGGCCAAGAGACCCAGTACTTC. This codes for CASSFDRARGQETQYF.

The CDR3 coding sequence is TGTGCCAGCGAAACTAGCGGGTATAGCACAGATACGCAGTATTTT. The encoded protein is CASETSGYSTDTQYF. The J gene is TRBJ2-3, the V gene TRBV28, with TRBD2 matching over 9 bases. The germline CDR1 and CDR2 sequences are MDHEN and SYDVKM. This CDR3 has 15 residues. J gave up 0 bases and V 8 bases, and 6 bases lay outside the gene matches.

The rearrangement uses TRBV5-4 and TRBJ1-2, with D hard to call. Per germline, CDR1 SGHNT and CDR2 YYREEE (reference sequence). Between the trimmed V and J ends, which lost 0 bases and 6 bases, there was a span of 18 bases. This CDR3 is built from 16 residues. The CDR3, as DNA: TGTGCCAGCAGCTTGGCCCTGGGTCGAGGAACGGATGGCTACACCTTC. Amino acid sequence: CASSLALGRGTDGYTF. Filled out from reference TRBV5-4 and TRBJ1-2, the complete variable domain reads ETGVTQSPTHLIKTRGQQVTLRCSSQSGHNTVSWYQQALGQGPQFIFQYYREEENGRGNFPPRFSGLQFPNYSSELNVNALELDDSALYLCASSLALGRGTDGYTFGSGTRLTVV.

V and J are TRBV7-2 and TRBJ2-5; TRBD1 aligns across 7 bases. CDR1 is SGHTA and CDR2 is FQGNSA in the germline V gene. The CDR3 runs to 14 residues. The V and J ends lost 5 bases and 1 base, in that order; junction bases with no gene match: 4. The CDR3 here is CASSPDRVQETQYF. CDR3 DNA sequence: TGTGCCAGCAGCCCCGACAGGGTCCAAGAGACCCAGTACTTC.

The CDR3 DNA follows: TGTGCCAGCCGAGTAGCGGGATCAACCGGGGAGCTGTTTTTT. Residues: CASRVAGSTGELFF. The genes are TRBV7-8 and TRBJ2-2, with 8 bases lining up with TRBD2. Trimming at V came to 8 bases and at J to 5 bases, leaving 7 bases not matched to a gene. This CDR3 is 14 amino acids long. CDR1 is SGHVS, CDR2 FQNEAQ, per germline.

The chain has TRBV28 and TRBJ2-6, with 13 positions matching TRBD2. The CDR3 has 19 residues. J lost 1 base, V lost 6 bases, and 9 bases had no gene match. Germline CDR1 MDHEN, CDR2 SYDVKM. The CDR3 reads CASSAGLAGDWSGANVLTF. The CDR3 coding sequence is TGTGCCAGCAGCGCCGGACTAGCGGGAGATTGGTCTGGGGCCAACGTCCTGACTTTC.

This chain joins TRBV4-2 and TRBJ1-1; D ambiguous. CDR3 size: 13 residues. Trimming left V 5 bases short and J 1 base short, with 8 bases between. Germline assignment: CDR1 LGHNA and CDR2 YNFKEQ. CDR3 in amino acids: CASSSHSNTEAFF. CDR3 DNA: TGTGCCAGCAGCTCCCACTCGAACACTGAAGCTTTCTTT.

The rearrangement uses TRBV4-3 and TRBJ2-7; the D gene is possibly TRBD1 (6 bases). CDR3 size: 16 residues. Germline CDR1 reads LGHNA; CDR2 reads YSLEER. V gave up 0 bases and J gave up 2 bases, with 14 bases separating them. This CDR3 reads CASSQDRDTTTYEQYF. The CDR3 DNA sequence: TGCGCCAGCAGCCAAGATCGGGACACGACCACCTACGAGCAGTACTTC.

This chain uses TRBV19 with TRBJ2-7; 8 bases are shared with TRBD1. Germline assignment: CDR1 LNHDA and CDR2 SQIVND (reference sequence). With V trimmed by 7 bases and J by 5 bases, 10 bases remained unmatched. This CDR3 comprises 14 residues. In DNA form, the CDR3 reads TGTGCCAGTACCGCCGGGGGACAGGTCAACGAGCAGTACTTC. It is translated as CASTAGGQVNEQYF.

The V and J genes are TRBV10-3 and TRBJ2-1; D is uncertain. CDR1 is ENHRY, CDR2 SYGVKD, per germline. The V gene lost 10 bases and the J gene lost 0 bases, with 10 bases spanning the gap. The CDR3 totals 13 residues. DNA for the CDR3: TGTGCCACTAAACAGAGCTCCTACAATGAGCAGTTCTTC. Amino acid sequence: CATKQSSYNEQFF.

Here the CDR3 reads CASSLKRQGGTGELFF. The CDR3 bases are TGTGCCAGCAGCTTAAAGAGGCAGGGCGGCACGGGGGAGCTGTTTTTT. This chain uses TRBV11-3 with TRBJ2-2, with D perhaps matching TRBD1 (5 bases). CDR3 length: 16 residues. Germline values: CDR1 SGHNT, CDR2 YENEEA. V lost 2 bases and J 8 bases, leaving 18 bases between the germline ends.

V is TRBV5-1 and J is TRBJ2-3; D uncertain. This CDR3 has 13 residues. The germline V gene encodes CDR1 SGHRS and CDR2 YFSETQ. Trimming removed 4 bases at V and 2 bases at J, with 8 bases between. In DNA, the CDR3 is TGCGCCAGCAGCCAGAACCCCACAGATACGCAGTATTTT. Its translation is CASSQNPTDTQYF.

The rearrangement uses TRBV4-1 and TRBJ2-2, with D possibly matching TRBD1 (5 bases). CDR1 MGHRA and CDR2 YSYEKL come from the germline V gene. V was pared by 2 bases and J by 6 bases, with 13 bases between. CDR3 length: 15 residues. Here the CDR3 reads CASSQQGDRAGELFF. Here the CDR3 DNA reads TGCGCCAGCAGCCAACAGGGTGATCGGGCCGGGGAGCTGTTTTTT.

The chain couples TRBV2 to TRBJ1-1; 8 positions agree with TRBD1. The germline V gene has CDR1 SNHLY and CDR2 FYNNEI. This CDR3 has 14 amino acids. V lost 3 bases and J lost 0; bases outside the gene matches: 0. CDR3 nucleotide sequence: TGTGCCAGCAGTGAGACAGGGGTGAACACTGAAGCTTTCTTT. This sequence encodes CASSETGVNTEAFF.

The V and J genes are TRBV11-1 and TRBJ1-1, with 7 bases matching TRBD1. From germline, CDR1 is SGHAT and CDR2 FQDESV (reference sequence). The J segment lost 0 bases and the V segment lost 5 bases, leaving 3 bases of the junction unmatched. The CDR3 spans 14 residues. This chain's CDR3 is CASSRDRVNTEAFF. The CDR3 nucleotides are TGTGCCAGCAGCCGGGACAGAGTGAACACTGAAGCTTTCTTT.

The chain carries TRBV28 and TRBJ2-6; D might be TRBD1 (6 bases). Trimming cost V 5 bases and J 4 bases, with 12 bases left between them. Germline V gene lookup returns CDR1 MDHEN and CDR2 SYDVKM. This CDR3 is built from 15 residues. This chain's CDR3 is CASSAQGSGANVLTF. CDR3 bases: TGTGCCAGCAGTGCACAGGGTTCGGGGGCCAACGTCCTGACTTTC. The whole variable domain, filled in from reference TRBV28 and TRBJ2-6, reads DVKVTQSSRYLVKRTGEKVFLECVQDMDHENMFWYRQDPGLGLRLIYFSYDVKMKEKGDIPEGYSVSREKKERFSLILESASTNQTSMYLCASSAQGSGANVLTFGAGSRLTVL.

The V call is TRBV13, the J call TRBJ2-6, with TRBD1 identical over 10 bases. Germline values: CDR1 PRHDT, CDR2 FYEKMQ (reference sequence). With V trimmed by 3 bases and J by 4 bases, 12 bases remained unmatched. The CDR3 has 19 amino acids. The CDR3 reads CASSFFSGQGFSGANVLTF. The CDR3 bases are TGTGCCAGCAGCTTTTTCTCGGGACAGGGGTTTTCCGGGGCCAACGTCCTGACTTTC.

This chain connects TRBV6-1 to TRBJ2-1; the match to TRBD2 covers 12 bases. Germline CDR1 is MNHNS and CDR2 is SASEGT. This CDR3 region has 15 residues. V was pared by 4 bases and J by 9 bases, with 7 bases of the junction left unmatched. The CDR3 reads CASSARLAGDLEQFF. The CDR3 region has the DNA TGTGCCAGCAGTGCAAGACTAGCGGGGGATCTTGAGCAGTTCTTC.